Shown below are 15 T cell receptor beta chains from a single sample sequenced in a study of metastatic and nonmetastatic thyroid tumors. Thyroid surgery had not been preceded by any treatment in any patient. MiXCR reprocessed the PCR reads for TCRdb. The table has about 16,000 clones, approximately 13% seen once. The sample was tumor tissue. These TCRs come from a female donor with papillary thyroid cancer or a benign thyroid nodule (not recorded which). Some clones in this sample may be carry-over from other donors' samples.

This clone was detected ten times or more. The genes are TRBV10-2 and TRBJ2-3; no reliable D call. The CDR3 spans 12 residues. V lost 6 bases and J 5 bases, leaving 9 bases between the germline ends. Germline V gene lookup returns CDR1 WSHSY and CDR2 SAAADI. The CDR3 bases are TGCGCCAGCAGCCCGCAGGAAGATACGCAGTATTTT. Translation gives CASSPQEDTQYF.

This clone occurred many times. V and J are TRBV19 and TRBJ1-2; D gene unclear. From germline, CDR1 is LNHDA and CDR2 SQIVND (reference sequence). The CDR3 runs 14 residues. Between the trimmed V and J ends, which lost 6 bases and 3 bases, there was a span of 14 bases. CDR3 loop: CASSRASGDYGYTF. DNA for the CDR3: TGTGCCAGTAGCCGGGCCTCTGGGGACTATGGCTACACCTTC. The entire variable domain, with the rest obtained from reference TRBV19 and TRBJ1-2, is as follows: DGGITQSPKYLFRKEGQNVTLSCEQNLNHDAMYWYRQDPGQGLRLIYYSQIVNDFQKGDIAEGYSVSREKKESFPLTVTSAQKNPTAFYLCASSRASGDYGYTFGSGTRLTVV.

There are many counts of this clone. This chain's CDR3 is CASSQGRTEAFF. As DNA, the CDR3 is TGTGCCAGCAGTCAAGGGCGAACTGAAGCTTTCTTT. The chain links TRBV2 to TRBJ1-1; D uncertain. The CDR3 sequence is 12 residues long. Germline V gene lookup returns CDR1 SNHLY and CDR2 FYNNEI. The V end was cut by 5 bases, the J end by 5 bases, with 9 bases between.

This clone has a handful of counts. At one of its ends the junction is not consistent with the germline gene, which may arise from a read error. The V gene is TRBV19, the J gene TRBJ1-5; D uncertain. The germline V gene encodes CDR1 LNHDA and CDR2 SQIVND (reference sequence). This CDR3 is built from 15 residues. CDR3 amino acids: CASSIFQWSNQSQHF. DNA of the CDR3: TGTGCCAGTAGTATTTTTCAGTGGAGCAATCAGTCCCAGCATTTT.

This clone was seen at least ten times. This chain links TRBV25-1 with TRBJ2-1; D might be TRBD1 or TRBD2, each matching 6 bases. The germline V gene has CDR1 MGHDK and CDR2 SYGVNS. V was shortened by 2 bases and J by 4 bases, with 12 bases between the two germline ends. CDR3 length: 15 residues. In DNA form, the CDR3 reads TGTGCCAGCAGTGAAGCCGGAGGGGGATACAATGAGCAGTTCTTC. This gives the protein CASSEAGGGYNEQFF.

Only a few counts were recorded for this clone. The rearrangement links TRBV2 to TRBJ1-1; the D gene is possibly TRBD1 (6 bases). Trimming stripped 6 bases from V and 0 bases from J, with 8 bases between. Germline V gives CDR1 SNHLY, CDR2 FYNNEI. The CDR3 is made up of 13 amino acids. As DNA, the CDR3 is TGTGCCAGCAGGACAGGCATGAACACTGAAGCTTTCTTT. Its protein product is CASRTGMNTEAFF.

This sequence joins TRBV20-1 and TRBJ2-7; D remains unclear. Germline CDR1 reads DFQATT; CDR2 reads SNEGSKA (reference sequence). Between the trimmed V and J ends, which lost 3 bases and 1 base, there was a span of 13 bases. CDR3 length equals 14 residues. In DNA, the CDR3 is TGCAGTGCTAGGGACCCCCAAAGGTCCTACGAGCAGTACTTC. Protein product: CSARDPQRSYEQYF.

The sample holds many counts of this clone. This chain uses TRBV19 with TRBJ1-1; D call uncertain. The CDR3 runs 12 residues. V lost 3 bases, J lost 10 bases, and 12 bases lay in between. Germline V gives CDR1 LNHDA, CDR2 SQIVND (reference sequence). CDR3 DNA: TGTGCCAGTAGTATCGGGCGGGGTTCAGCTTTCTTT. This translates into CASSIGRGSAFF.

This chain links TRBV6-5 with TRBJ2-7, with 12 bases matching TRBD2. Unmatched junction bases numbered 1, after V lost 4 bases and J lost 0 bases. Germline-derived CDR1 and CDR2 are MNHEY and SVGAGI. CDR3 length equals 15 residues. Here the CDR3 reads CASSLTSGSSYEQYF. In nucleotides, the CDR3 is TGTGCCAGCAGTTTGACTAGCGGGAGCTCCTACGAGCAGTACTTC.

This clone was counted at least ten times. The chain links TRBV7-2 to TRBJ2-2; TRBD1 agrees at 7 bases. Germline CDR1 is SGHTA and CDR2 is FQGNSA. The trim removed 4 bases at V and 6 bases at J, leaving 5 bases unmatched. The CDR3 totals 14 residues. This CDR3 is CASSSDRVAGELFF. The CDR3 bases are TGTGCCAGCAGCTCCGACAGGGTTGCCGGGGAGCTGTTTTTT.

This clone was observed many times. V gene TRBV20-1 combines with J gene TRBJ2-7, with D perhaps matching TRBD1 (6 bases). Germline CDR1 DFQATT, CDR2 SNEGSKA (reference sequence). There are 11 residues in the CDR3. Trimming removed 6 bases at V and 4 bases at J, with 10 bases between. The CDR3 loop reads CSASQGYEQYF. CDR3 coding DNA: TGCAGTGCGTCACAGGGTTACGAGCAGTACTTC.

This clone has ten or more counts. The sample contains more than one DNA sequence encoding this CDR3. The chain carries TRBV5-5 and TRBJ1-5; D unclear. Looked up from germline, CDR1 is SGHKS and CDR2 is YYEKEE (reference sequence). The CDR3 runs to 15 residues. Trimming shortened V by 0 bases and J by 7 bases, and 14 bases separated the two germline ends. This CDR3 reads CASSLAGISLQPQHF. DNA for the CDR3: TGTGCCAGCAGCTTGGCAGGCATTTCTCTCCAGCCCCAGCATTTT. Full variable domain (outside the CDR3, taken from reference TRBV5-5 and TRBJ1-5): DAGVTQSPTHLIKTRGQQVTLRCSPISGHKSVSWYQQVLGQGPQFIFQYYEKEERGRGNFPDRFSARQFPNYSSELNVNALLLGDSALYLCASSLAGISLQPQHFGDGTRLSIL.

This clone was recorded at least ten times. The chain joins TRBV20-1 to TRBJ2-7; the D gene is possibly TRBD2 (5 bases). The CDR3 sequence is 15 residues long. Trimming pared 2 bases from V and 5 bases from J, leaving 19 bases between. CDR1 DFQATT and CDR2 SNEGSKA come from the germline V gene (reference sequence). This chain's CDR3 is CSARRGVGVLDEQYF. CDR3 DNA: TGCAGTGCTAGACGCGGCGTCGGGGTTTTGGACGAGCAGTACTTC.

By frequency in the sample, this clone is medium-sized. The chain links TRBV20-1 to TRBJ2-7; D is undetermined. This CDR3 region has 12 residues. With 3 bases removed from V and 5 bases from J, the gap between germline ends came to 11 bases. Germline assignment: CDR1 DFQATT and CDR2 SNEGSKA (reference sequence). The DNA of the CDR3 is TGCAGTGCTAGGCTGAAGGGCGACGAGCAGTACTTC. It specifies CSARLKGDEQYF.

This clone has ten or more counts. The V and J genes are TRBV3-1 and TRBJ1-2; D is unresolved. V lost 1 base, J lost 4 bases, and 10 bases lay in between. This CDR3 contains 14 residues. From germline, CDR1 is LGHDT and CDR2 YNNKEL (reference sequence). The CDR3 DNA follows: TGTGCCAGCAGCCAAGTAGGTTTTTCCTATGGCTACACCTTC. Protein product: CASSQVGFSYGYTF.